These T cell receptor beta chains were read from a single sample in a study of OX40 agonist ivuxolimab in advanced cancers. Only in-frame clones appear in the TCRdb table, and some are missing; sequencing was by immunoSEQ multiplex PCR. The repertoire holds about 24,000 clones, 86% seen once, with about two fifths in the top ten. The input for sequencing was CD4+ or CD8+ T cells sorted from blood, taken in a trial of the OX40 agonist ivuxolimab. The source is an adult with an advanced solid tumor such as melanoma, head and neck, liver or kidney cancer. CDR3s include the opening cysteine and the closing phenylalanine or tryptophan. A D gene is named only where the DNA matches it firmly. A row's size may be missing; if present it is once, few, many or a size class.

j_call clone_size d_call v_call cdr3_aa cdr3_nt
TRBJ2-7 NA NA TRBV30 CAWSWVGQGEQYF TGTGCCTGGAGTTGGGTCGGGCAGGGCGAGCAGTACTTC
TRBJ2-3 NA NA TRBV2 CASSEYLTSTDTQYF TGTGCCAGCAGTGAATACTTAACTAGCACAGATACGCAGTATTTT
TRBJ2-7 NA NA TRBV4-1 CASSQGRKGEQYF TGCGCCAGCAGCCAAGGGAGGAAAGGCGAGCAGTACTTC
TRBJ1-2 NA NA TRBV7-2 CASSLWGDHRDGYTF TGTGCCAGCAGCTTATGGGGGGATCACAGGGATGGCTACACCTTC
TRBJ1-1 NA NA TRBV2 CASRGGVEAFF TGTGCCAGCAGGGGAGGGGTTGAAGCTTTCTTT
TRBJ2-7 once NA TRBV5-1 CASSFEPGGWYEQYF TGCGCCAGCAGCTTCGAACCAGGGGGGTGGTACGAGCAGTACTTC
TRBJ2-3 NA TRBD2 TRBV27 CATKGTSGGPSTDTQYF TGTGCCACCAAGGGGACTAGCGGGGGACCTAGCACAGATACGCAGTATTTT
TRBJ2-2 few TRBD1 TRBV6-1 CASGGQADTGELFF TGTGCCAGTGGGGGACAGGCGGACACCGGGGAGCTGTTTTTT
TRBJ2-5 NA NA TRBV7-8 CASSPGGGGLVWETQYF TGTGCCAGCAGCCCAGGAGGGGGCGGGTTGGTGTGGGAGACCCAGTACTTC
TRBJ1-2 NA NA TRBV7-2 CASSLTPGTEVSSYTF TGTGCCAGCAGCCTAACTCCCGGGACGGAGGTCAGTAGCTACACCTTC
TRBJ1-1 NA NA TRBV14 CASSQDAGWNTEAFF TGTGCCAGCAGCCAAGATGCGGGATGGAACACTGAAGCTTTCTTT
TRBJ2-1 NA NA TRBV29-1 CSVQPDGSYNEQFF TGCAGCGTTCAACCGGACGGTTCCTACAATGAGCAGTTCTTC
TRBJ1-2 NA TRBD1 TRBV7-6 CASKPGQGAYGYTF TGCGCCAGCAAGCCGGGACAGGGGGCCTATGGCTACACCTTC
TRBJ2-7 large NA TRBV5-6 CASSPPLSYEQYF TGTGCCAGCAGCCCCCCACTGTCCTACGAGCAGTACTTC
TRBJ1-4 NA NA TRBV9 CASSVGATTNEKLFF TGTGCCAGCAGCGTCGGAGCAACAACTAATGAAAAACTGTTTTTT
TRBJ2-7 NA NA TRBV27 CASSPQGYEQYF TGTGCCAGCAGTCCACAGGGTTACGAGCAGTACTTC
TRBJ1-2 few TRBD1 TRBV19 CATLTGGTNYGYTF TGTGCCACGCTCACAGGGGGCACTAACTATGGCTACACCTTC
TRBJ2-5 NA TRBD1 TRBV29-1 CSVLTGEETQYF TGCAGCGTTCTCACAGGGGAGGAGACCCAGTACTTC
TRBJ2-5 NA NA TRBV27 CASSSALDREQETQYF TGTGCCAGCAGTTCGGCCTTGGACAGAGAGCAAGAGACCCAGTACTTC
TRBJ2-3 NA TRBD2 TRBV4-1 CASSQKRGYTQYF TGCGCCAGCAGCCAGAAGCGGGGCTATACGCAGTATTTT
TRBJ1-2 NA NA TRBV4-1 CASSTTGFGYTF TGCGCCAGCAGCACCACCGGGTTTGGCTACACCTTC
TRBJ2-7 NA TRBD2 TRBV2 CASSGTSGGIYEQYF TGTGCCAGCAGCGGGACTAGCGGGGGGATCTACGAGCAGTACTTC
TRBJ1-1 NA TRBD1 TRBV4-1 CASSQAGGMNTEAFF TGCGCCAGCAGCCAAGCAGGGGGCATGAACACTGAAGCTTTCTTT
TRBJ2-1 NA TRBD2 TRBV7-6 CASSLRGGRDNEQFF TGTGCCAGCAGCTTACGGGGGGGCCGGGACAATGAGCAGTTCTTC
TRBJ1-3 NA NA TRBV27 CASSQGTPSSGNTIYF TGTGCCAGCAGTCAAGGGACACCATCCTCTGGAAACACCATATATTTT
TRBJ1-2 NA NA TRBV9 CASSVQGSYGYTF TGTGCCAGCAGCGTACAGGGGTCCTATGGCTACACCTTC
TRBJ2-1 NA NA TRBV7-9 CASSSVPGPYNEQFF TGTGCCAGCAGCTCCGTCCCGGGACCCTACAATGAGCAGTTCTTC
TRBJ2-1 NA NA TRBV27 CASSLSVYNEQFF TGTGCCAGCAGTTTATCCGTATACAATGAGCAGTTCTTC
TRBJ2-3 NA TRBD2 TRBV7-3 CASSLISGGTDTQYF TGTGCCAGCAGCTTAATAAGCGGGGGCACAGATACGCAGTATTTT
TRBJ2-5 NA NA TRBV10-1 CASSERGYQETQYF TGCGCCAGCAGTGAGCGGGGATACCAAGAGACCCAGTACTTC
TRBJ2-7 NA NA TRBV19 CASSTGVHEQYF TGTGCCAGTAGTACAGGGGTCCACGAGCAGTACTTC
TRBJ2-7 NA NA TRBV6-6 CASSYSEGALYEQYF TGTGCCAGCAGTTACTCGGAGGGGGCTCTCTACGAGCAGTACTTC
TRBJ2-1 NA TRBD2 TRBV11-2 CASSLVLTSGYNEQFF TGTGCCAGCAGCTTAGTTCTGACTAGCGGCTACAATGAGCAGTTCTTC
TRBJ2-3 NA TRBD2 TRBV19 CASRKAGGVYGGDTQYF TGTGCCAGTAGAAAAGCGGGAGGAGTATATGGCGGAGATACGCAGTATTTT
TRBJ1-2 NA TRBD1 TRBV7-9 CASSFPGQRGYTF TGTGCCAGCAGCTTCCCGGGACAGAGGGGCTACACCTTC
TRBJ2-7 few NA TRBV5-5 CASSLGYEQYF TGTGCCAGCAGCTTGGGGTACGAGCAGTACTTC
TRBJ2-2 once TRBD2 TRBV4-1 CASSQAWSGGGDGELFF TGCGCCAGCAGCCAAGCATGGAGCGGGGGCGGGGACGGGGAGCTGTTTTTT